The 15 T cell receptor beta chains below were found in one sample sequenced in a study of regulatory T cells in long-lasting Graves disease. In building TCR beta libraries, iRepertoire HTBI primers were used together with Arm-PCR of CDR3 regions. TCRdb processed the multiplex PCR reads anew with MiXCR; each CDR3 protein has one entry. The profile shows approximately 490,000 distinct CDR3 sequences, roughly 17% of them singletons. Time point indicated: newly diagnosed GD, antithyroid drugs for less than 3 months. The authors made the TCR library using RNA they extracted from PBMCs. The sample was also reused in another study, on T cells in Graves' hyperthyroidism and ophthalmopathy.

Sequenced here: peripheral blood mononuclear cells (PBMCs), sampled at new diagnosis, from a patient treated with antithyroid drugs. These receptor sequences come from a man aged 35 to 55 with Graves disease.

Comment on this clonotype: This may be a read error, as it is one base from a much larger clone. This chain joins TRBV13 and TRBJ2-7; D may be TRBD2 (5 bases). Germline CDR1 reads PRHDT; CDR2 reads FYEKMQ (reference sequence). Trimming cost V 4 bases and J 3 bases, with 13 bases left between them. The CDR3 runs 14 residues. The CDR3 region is CASSSRVPHYEQYF. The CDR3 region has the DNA TGTGCCAGCAGCTCGCGGGTGCCCCACTACGAGCAGTACTTC.

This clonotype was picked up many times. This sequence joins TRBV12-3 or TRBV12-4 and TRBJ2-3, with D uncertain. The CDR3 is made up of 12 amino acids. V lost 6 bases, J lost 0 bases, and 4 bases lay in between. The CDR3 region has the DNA TGTGCCAGCAGCAGAAGCACAGATACGCAGTATTTT. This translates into CASSRSTDTQYF.

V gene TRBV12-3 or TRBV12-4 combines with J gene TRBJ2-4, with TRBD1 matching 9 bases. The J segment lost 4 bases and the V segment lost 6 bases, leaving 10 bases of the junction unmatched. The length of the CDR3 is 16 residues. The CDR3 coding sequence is TGTGCCAGCAGCCTTGGGACAGGGATAGTAAAAAACATTCAGTACTTC. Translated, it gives CASSLGTGIVKNIQYF.

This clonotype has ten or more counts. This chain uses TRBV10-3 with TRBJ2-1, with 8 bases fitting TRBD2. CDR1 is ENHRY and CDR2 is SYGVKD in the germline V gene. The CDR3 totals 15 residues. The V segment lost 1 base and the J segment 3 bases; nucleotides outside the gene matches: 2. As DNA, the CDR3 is TGTGCCATCAGTGAGTTCGCGGGAGGCTACAATGAGCAGTTCTTC. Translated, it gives CAISEFAGGYNEQFF.

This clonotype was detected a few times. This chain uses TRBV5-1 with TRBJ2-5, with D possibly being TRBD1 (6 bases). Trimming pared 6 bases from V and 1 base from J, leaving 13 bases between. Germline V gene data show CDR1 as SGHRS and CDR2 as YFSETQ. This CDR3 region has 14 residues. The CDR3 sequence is CASNSGTLQETQYF. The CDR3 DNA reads TGCGCCAGCAACTCCGGGACACTCCAAGAGACCCAGTACTTC.

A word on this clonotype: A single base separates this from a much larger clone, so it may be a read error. In DNA form, the CDR3 reads TGTGCCAGCAGTAAAACGAGACAGACCTACGAGCAGTACTTC. Translating it yields CASSKTRQTYEQYF. The rearrangement uses TRBV6-2 or TRBV6-3 and TRBJ2-7, with D perhaps TRBD1 (5 bases). The CDR3 is made up of 14 amino acids. The V end was cut by 5 bases, the J end by 2 bases, with 13 bases between. Per germline, CDR1 MNHEY and CDR2 SVGEGT.

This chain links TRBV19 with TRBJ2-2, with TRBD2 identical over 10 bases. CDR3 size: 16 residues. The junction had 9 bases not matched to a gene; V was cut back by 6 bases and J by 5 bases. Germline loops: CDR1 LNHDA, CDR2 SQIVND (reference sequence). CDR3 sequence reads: CASRILAGGGTGELFF. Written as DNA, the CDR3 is TGTGCCAGTAGGATTTTAGCGGGAGGAGGGACCGGGGAGCTGTTTTTT.

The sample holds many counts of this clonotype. The CDR3 sequence: CASSLSETSATDTQYF. DNA of the CDR3: TGTGCCAGCAGTTTATCTGAGACTAGCGCCACAGATACGCAGTATTTT. The chain recombines TRBV12-3 or TRBV12-4 with TRBJ2-3, with 8 bases that match TRBD2. There are 16 residues in the CDR3. V trimming: 2 bases; J trimming: 2 bases; junction bases outside the gene matches: 6.

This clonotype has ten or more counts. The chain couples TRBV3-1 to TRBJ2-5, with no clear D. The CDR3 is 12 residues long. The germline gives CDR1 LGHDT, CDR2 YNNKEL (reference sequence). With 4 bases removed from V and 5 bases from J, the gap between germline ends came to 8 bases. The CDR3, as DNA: TGTGCCAGCAGCCGCTTAAGGGAGACCCAGTACTTC. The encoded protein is CASSRLRETQYF.

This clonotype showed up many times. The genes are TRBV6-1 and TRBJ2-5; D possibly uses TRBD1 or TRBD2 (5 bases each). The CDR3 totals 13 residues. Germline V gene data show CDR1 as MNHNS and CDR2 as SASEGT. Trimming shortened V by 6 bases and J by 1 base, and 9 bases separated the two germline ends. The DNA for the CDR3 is TGTGCCAGCAGGGATGGGGGCCAAGAGACCCAGTACTTC. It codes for CASRDGGQETQYF.

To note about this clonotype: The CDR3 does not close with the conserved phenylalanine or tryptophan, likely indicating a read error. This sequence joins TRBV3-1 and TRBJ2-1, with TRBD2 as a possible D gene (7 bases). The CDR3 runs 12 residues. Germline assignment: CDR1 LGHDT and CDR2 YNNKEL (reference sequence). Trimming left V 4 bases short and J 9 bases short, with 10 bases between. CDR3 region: CASSRGGGEQFL. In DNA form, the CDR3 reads TGTGCCAGCAGCCGAGGGGGGGGTGAGCAGTTCCTC.

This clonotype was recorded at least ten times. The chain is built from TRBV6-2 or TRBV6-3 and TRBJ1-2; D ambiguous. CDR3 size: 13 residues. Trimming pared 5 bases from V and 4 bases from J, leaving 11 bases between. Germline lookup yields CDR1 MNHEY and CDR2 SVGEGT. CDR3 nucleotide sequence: TGTGCCAGCAGTACTCGGGCCATCTATGGCTACACCTTC. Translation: CASSTRAIYGYTF.

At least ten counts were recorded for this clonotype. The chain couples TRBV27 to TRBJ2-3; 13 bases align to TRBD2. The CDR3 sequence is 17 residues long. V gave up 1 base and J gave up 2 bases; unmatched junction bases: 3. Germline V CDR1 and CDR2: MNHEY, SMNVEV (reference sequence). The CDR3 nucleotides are TGTGCCAGCAGTTTATTCGGACTAGCGGGAGCCACAGATACGCAGTATTTT. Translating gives CASSLFGLAGATDTQYF.

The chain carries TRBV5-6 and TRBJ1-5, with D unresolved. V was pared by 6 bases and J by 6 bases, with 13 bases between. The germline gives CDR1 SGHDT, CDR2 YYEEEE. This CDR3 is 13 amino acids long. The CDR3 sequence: CASTRSGSQPQHF. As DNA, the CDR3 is TGTGCCAGCACCCGGTCCGGCAGTCAGCCCCAGCATTTT.

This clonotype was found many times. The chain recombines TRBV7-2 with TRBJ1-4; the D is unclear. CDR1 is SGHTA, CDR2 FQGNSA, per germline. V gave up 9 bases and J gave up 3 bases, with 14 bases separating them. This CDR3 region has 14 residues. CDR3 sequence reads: CARPVGGSNEKLFF. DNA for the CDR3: TGTGCCAGGCCGGTGGGAGGGTCTAATGAAAAACTGTTTTTT.